These 32 T cell receptor beta chains came from one sample sequenced in a study of Graves' ophthalmopathy and Graves' hyperthyroidism listed by TCRdb under 2018. The listed sequencing device is Illumina HiSeq 2000. TCR beta CDR3 regions were amplified from RNA transcripts for repertoire sequencing. The first round of RT-PCR was done with HTBI primers and the Qiagen OneStep RT-PCR kit, and was followed by a second round of multiplex PCR, then size selection and purification. Clones were called with MiXCR by TCRdb after fastp trimmed the public reads at Q25, and only in-frame beta chains were retained. CDR3 protein sequences are deduplicated, and each keeps its most common genes and DNA. This sample holds around 590,000 distinct CDR3 sequences; less than 45% were observed only once. Approximately 4.1% of the sample is in the top ten clones. Sequencing was carried out using peripheral blood or thyroid tissue (not recorded which). These receptors all stem from an adult man with Graves' hyperthyroidism.

This clonotype came up a few times. Possible read error: a much larger clone is one base away. Because it lacks the conserved phenylalanine or tryptophan at the end, this CDR3 is likely a read error. The chain carries TRBV9 and TRBJ1-5; 9 bases match TRBD1. Germline trimming cut 6 bases from V and 5 bases from J; bases unmatched to any gene: 6. In germline, CDR1 is SGDLS, CDR2 YYNGEE. This CDR3 spans 14 amino acids. The CDR3 here is CASTPRDRDQPQHL. As DNA, the CDR3 is TGTGCCAGCACCCCAAGGGACAGGGATCAGCCCCAGCATCTT.

This clonotype was picked up many times. The chain is built from TRBV12-3 or TRBV12-4 and TRBJ2-7; D is undetermined. CDR3 length: 14 residues. V lost 6 bases, J lost 0 bases, and 12 bases lay in between. CDR3 region: CASSQSPSSYEQYF. As DNA, the CDR3 is TGTGCCAGCAGCCAAAGCCCGAGCTCCTACGAGCAGTACTTC.

Ten or more counts support this clonotype. V usage is TRBV14 and J usage is TRBJ1-5; no clear D gene. Trimming removed 1 base from V and 3 bases from J, with 1 base in between. Germline CDR1 reads SGHDN; CDR2 reads FVKESK. The CDR3 spans 12 residues. CDR3 nucleotide sequence: TGTGCCAGCAGCCAAGCCAATCAGCCCCAGCATTTT. Translating gives CASSQANQPQHF.

The chain couples TRBV2 to TRBJ2-5; the D is unclear. The germline CDR1 and CDR2 sequences are SNHLY and FYNNEI. Trimming removed 1 base at V and 1 base at J, with 13 bases between. This CDR3 has 16 residues. CDR3 DNA sequence: TGTGCCAGCAGTGAAGTGTCTCCAGTACTCCAAGAGACCCAGTACTTC. It yields the protein CASSEVSPVLQETQYF.

V and J are TRBV7-2 and TRBJ2-7; D is possibly TRBD1 (6 bases). CDR1 SGHTA and CDR2 FQGNSA come from the germline V gene. The CDR3 length is 13 residues. Trimming cost V 7 bases and J 1 base, with 11 bases left between them. This CDR3 is CASNRDISYEQYF. The DNA of the CDR3 is TGTGCCAGCAACCGGGACATTTCCTACGAGCAGTACTTC.

The genes are TRBV20-1 and TRBJ2-5; perhaps TRBD2 as D (6 bases). Deletions cut 8 bases from V and 4 bases from J, with 17 bases between. CDR1 and CDR2 (germline): DFQATT, SNEGSKA (reference sequence). The length of the CDR3 is 13 residues. CDR3 nucleotide sequence: TGCAGTTACTCGGAGACTAGTCGAGAGACCCAGTACTTC. Protein: CSYSETSRETQYF.

This clonotype was seen only once. This may arise from a read error, as a much more abundant clone is one base away. The chain has TRBV19 and TRBJ1-4; 7 bases fit TRBD1. The CDR3 has 13 amino acids. CDR1 LNHDA and CDR2 SQIVND come from the germline V gene (reference sequence). V lost 7 bases and J lost 7; bases outside the gene matches: 6. This chain's CDR3 is CASNGQAVEKLFF. The CDR3 coding sequence is TGTGCCAGTAACGGACAGGCGGTTGAAAAACTGTTTTTT. Full variable domain (missing parts from reference TRBV19 and TRBJ1-4): DGGITQSPKYLFRKEGQNVTLSCEQNLNHDAMYWYRQDPGQGLRLIYYSQIVNDFQKGDIAEGYSVSREKKESFPLTVTSAQKNPTAFYLCASNGQAVEKLFFGSGTQLSVL.

Points on this clonotype: This may stem from a read error, because a much larger clone lies one nucleotide away. This chain connects TRBV2 to TRBJ1-1; D ambiguous. The CDR3 is 14 residues long. Trimming pared 6 bases from V and 1 base from J, leaving 12 bases between. Per germline, CDR1 SNHLY and CDR2 FYNNEI. The CDR3 loop is CASSSYGENTEAFF. The CDR3 nucleotides are TGTGCCAGCAGCTCATATGGCGAGAACACTGAAGCTTTCTTT.

This chain joins TRBV29-1 and TRBJ2-7; the D is unclear. Per germline, CDR1 SQVTM and CDR2 ANQGSEA. V lost 4 bases and J lost 7, with 17 bases in between. The CDR3 consists of 13 residues. The CDR3 bases are TGCAGCGTTGTGGGTGGGAACTACAATGAGCAGTACTTC. It specifies CSVVGGNYNEQYF.

This clonotype was found many times. V usage is TRBV28 and J usage is TRBJ1-1, with D maybe TRBD1 (5 bases). The CDR3 covers 13 residues. V was cut by 3 bases and J by 10 bases, with 15 bases left in between. Germline CDR1 and CDR2: MDHEN and SYDVKM. CDR3 residues: CASSFGGYKAAFF. CDR3 nucleotide sequence: TGTGCCAGCAGTTTTGGGGGGTATAAAGCAGCTTTCTTT.

This clonotype was detected ten times or more. This rearrangement joins TRBV29-1 to TRBJ2-2; D is unclear. Trimming removed 4 bases from V and 4 bases from J, with 13 bases in between. The CDR3 is 14 amino acids. From germline, CDR1 is SQVTM and CDR2 ANQGSEA. The CDR3 is CSVGASGVTGELFF. Written as DNA, the CDR3 is TGCAGCGTTGGAGCTTCTGGCGTCACCGGGGAGCTGTTTTTT.

At least ten counts were recorded for this clonotype. V usage is TRBV6-1 and J usage is TRBJ1-1; D might be TRBD1 (6 bases). CDR3 length equals 15 residues. Germline values: CDR1 MNHNS, CDR2 SASEGT. Trimming took 1 base from V and 5 from J, leaving 14 bases between them. CDR3 nucleotides: TGTGCCAGCAGTGAAGGGTTAACAGGGAAAACTGAAGCTTTCTTT. The encoded protein is CASSEGLTGKTEAFF.

Concerning this clonotype itself: It may be a read error: a sequence one base away is much more abundant. The chain recombines TRBV12-3 or TRBV12-4 with TRBJ2-2; TRBD2 might be the D (5 bases). This CDR3 comprises 16 residues. The chain's CDR3 is CASSLYAGLNTWELFF. The CDR3 DNA reads TGTGCCAGCAGTTTATATGCGGGCCTGAACACCTGGGAGCTGTTTTTT.

This clonotype was recorded many times. V gene TRBV5-1 combines with J gene TRBJ2-7; 9 positions agree with TRBD1. Germline V gene data show CDR1 as SGHRS and CDR2 as YFSETQ. The CDR3 extends over 15 amino acids. V trimming: 4 bases; J trimming: 4 bases; junction bases outside the gene matches: 9. The CDR3 here is CASSGMGQGVYEQYF. In nucleotides, the CDR3 is TGCGCCAGCAGCGGAATGGGACAGGGAGTATACGAGCAGTACTTC.

This clonotype was observed a few times. The chain joins TRBV5-4 to TRBJ2-7; 12 bases fit TRBD2. Germline V gene lookup returns CDR1 SGHNT and CDR2 YYREEE (reference sequence). Trimming at V came to 3 bases and at J to 0 bases, leaving 7 bases not matched to a gene. The CDR3 contains 17 residues. CDR3 nucleotide sequence: TGTGCCAGCAGCTCGACTAGCGGGAGACCCAGCTCCTACGAGCAGTACTTC. This encodes CASSSTSGRPSSYEQYF.

This clonotype was detected once. The rearrangement joins TRBV10-3 to TRBJ1-2, with D possibly being TRBD1 (6 bases). The V gene lost 2 bases and the J gene lost 12 bases, with 19 bases spanning the gap. Germline V gene sequence: CDR1 ENHRY, CDR2 SYGVKD. The CDR3 runs 14 residues. CDR3 residues: CAISESGRGSGNTF. The CDR3 DNA reads as TGTGCCATCAGTGAGAGCGGCAGGGGCTCTGGAAACACCTTC.

Many counts were recorded for this clonotype. V is TRBV5-1 and J is TRBJ2-5; 8 positions agree with TRBD2. The CDR3 is made up of 16 amino acids. With 0 bases clipped from V and 0 bases from J, the junction kept 4 bases outside the gene matches. Germline-derived CDR1 and CDR2 are SGHRS and YFSETQ. CDR3 nucleotides: TGCGCCAGCAGCTTGGGTAGCGGGGCGTACCAAGAGACCCAGTACTTC. Its translation is CASSLGSGAYQETQYF.

This clonotype was seen many times. The genes are TRBV15 and TRBJ1-5; no clear D gene. Trimming took off 1 base at V and 1 base at J, with 8 bases between the two ends. The CDR3 sequence is 15 residues long. Germline V gene sequence: CDR1 LNHNV, CDR2 YYDKDF (reference sequence). This CDR3 reads CATSRVLGSNQPQHF. CDR3 DNA sequence: TGTGCCACCAGCAGAGTCTTGGGGAGCAATCAGCCCCAGCATTTT.

This chain connects TRBV24-1 to TRBJ2-5; a possible D gene is TRBD1 (5 bases). The closer fit of TRBJ2-1 to the DNA end suggests the J call may be wrong. The CDR3 spans 14 residues. From germline, CDR1 is KGHDR and CDR2 SFDVKD. The chain's CDR3 is CATRRGLEDNEQFF. The CDR3 DNA reads as TGTGCCACCAGAAGGGGCCTTGAGGACAATGAGCAGTTCTTC.

This clonotype was seen more than once but under ten times. The genes are TRBV7-2 and TRBJ2-1; possible D gene TRBD1, 6 bases. The V gene's germline CDR1 is SGHTA and CDR2 FQGNSA. The V end lost 6 bases, the J end lost 2 bases, and 14 bases lay between the germline ends. This CDR3 contains 15 residues. CDR3 bases: TGTGCCAGCAGAACCGGGACACAGCCCTACAATGAGCAGTTCTTC. Its protein product is CASRTGTQPYNEQFF.

With regard to this clonotype: A single base separates this from a much larger clone, so it may be a read error. The rearrangement links TRBV5-1 to TRBJ1-4, with 7 bases identical to TRBD1. The length of the CDR3 is 15 residues. The germline V gene encodes CDR1 SGHRS and CDR2 YFSETQ. CDR3 amino acids: CASSWGTASNEKLVF. The DNA for the CDR3 is TGCGCCAGCAGCTGGGGGACAGCTTCCAATGAAAAACTGGTTTTT.

This clonotype was found many times. This rearrangement joins TRBV6-6 to TRBJ1-5; 8 nucleotides match TRBD1. This CDR3 has 14 residues. Germline V gene sequence: CDR1 MNHNY, CDR2 SVGAGI (reference sequence). With V trimmed by 7 bases and J by 7 bases, 9 bases remained unmatched. CDR3 amino acids: CASTSDRAVQPQHF. The CDR3 DNA follows: TGTGCCAGCACGTCGGACAGGGCAGTGCAGCCCCAGCATTTT.

This clonotype occurred a few times. This sequence may be a read error, since a much larger clone differs from it by one base. This chain joins TRBV3-1 and TRBJ1-1; 10 bases line up with TRBD1. CDR1 and CDR2 (germline): LGHDT, YNNKEL (reference sequence). V lost 3 bases, J lost 1 base, and 2 bases stayed unmatched. The CDR3 consists of 15 residues. CDR3: CASSHGDRGNTEAFF. CDR3 sequence (DNA): TGTGCCAGCAGCCATGGGGACAGGGGGAACACTGAAGCTTTCTTT.

With regard to this clonotype: Since a much larger clone is just one base distant, this may be a read error. This chain links TRBV28 with TRBJ1-1; 8 bases map to TRBD1. The CDR3 is made up of 16 amino acids. The J segment lost 3 bases and the V segment lost 4 bases, leaving 10 bases of the junction unmatched. The germline V gene has CDR1 MDHEN and CDR2 SYDVKM. CDR3 residues: CASSSVGQGLDTEAFF. In DNA, the CDR3 is TGTGCCAGCAGTTCTGTCGGACAGGGTTTGGACACTGAAGCTTTCTTT.

Many counts were recorded for this clonotype. The chain combines TRBV7-9 with TRBJ1-5; possibly TRBD1 for D (5 bases). The CDR3 runs 14 residues. Germline V CDR1 and CDR2: SEHNR, FQNEAQ (reference sequence). The germline V and J ends were trimmed by 5 bases and 2 bases, with 10 bases remaining between them. The CDR3 nucleotides are TGTGCCAGCAGCCGAGACAGTGGCAATCAGCCCCAGCATTTT. This translates into CASSRDSGNQPQHF.

The genes are TRBV7-9 and TRBJ2-1; TRBD2 might be the D (7 bases). Germline V lookup: CDR1 SEHNR, CDR2 FQNEAQ (reference sequence). The CDR3 has 16 amino acids. Trimming took 2 bases from V and 4 from J, leaving 15 bases between them. The CDR3 nucleotides are TGTGCCAGCAGCTTATGGGGGCAGGGACTATACAATGAGCAGTTCTTC. Translated, it gives CASSLWGQGLYNEQFF.

This clonotype has a count of ten or more. This chain uses TRBV2 with TRBJ2-2; 7 nucleotides agree with TRBD2. Looked up from germline, CDR1 is SNHLY and CDR2 is FYNNEI. The CDR3 loop spans 15 amino acids. V dropped 4 bases and J dropped 4; count of bases not matched to a gene: 6. Here the CDR3 reads CASSARERGTGELFF. For the CDR3, the DNA is TGTGCCAGCAGTGCGCGGGAGAGAGGCACCGGGGAGCTGTTTTTT.

The J gene is TRBJ1-1, the V gene TRBV2; TRBD1 agrees at 10 bases. Per the germline V gene, CDR1 is SNHLY and CDR2 is FYNNEI. This CDR3 region has 14 residues. V lost 6 bases, J lost 5 bases, and 6 bases stayed unmatched. The CDR3 DNA follows: TGTGCCAGCAGCGCTGGACAGGGGGGGACTGAAGCTTTCTTT. It codes for CASSAGQGGTEAFF.

This chain links TRBV10-3 with TRBJ1-5, with D perhaps TRBD1 (6 bases). Trimming took 3 bases from V and 2 from J, leaving 14 bases between them. The CDR3 covers 16 residues. Per the germline V gene, CDR1 is ENHRY and CDR2 is SYGVKD. The CDR3 loop reads CAISESRGRGNQPQHF. For the CDR3, the DNA is TGTGCCATCAGTGAATCCAGGGGCAGGGGCAATCAGCCCCAGCATTTT.

This clonotype showed up many times. The chain is built from TRBV6-5 and TRBJ1-2, with 9 bases aligning to TRBD1. The CDR3 covers 15 residues. With 6 bases clipped from V and 7 bases from J, the junction kept 12 bases outside the gene matches. Per the germline V gene, CDR1 is MNHEY and CDR2 is SVGAGI. CDR3 sequence reads: CASRTATGGNRGYTF. For the CDR3, the DNA is TGTGCCAGCAGAACCGCAACAGGGGGCAATCGTGGCTACACCTTC.

The sample holds a few counts of this clonotype. The chain links TRBV7-9 to TRBJ2-2; 9 nucleotides agree with TRBD1. J gave up 5 bases and V 5 bases, and 9 bases lay outside the gene matches. The germline gives CDR1 SEHNR, CDR2 FQNEAQ (reference sequence). CDR3 length: 16 amino acids. DNA of the CDR3: TGTGCCAGCAGCCCAACCGGGACAGGGTCTACCGGGGAGCTGTTTTTT. Its protein product is CASSPTGTGSTGELFF.

This clonotype turned up a few times. V usage is TRBV7-2 and J usage is TRBJ1-1; D call uncertain. Per germline, CDR1 SGHTA and CDR2 FQGNSA. The V end was cut by 2 bases, the J end by 4 bases, with 11 bases between. The CDR3 consists of 14 residues. The CDR3 region is CASSLIAGGTEAFF. CDR3 in DNA: TGTGCCAGCAGCTTAATAGCGGGTGGCACTGAAGCTTTCTTT.